These 4 T cell receptor beta chains came from one sample sequenced in a study of control samples from healthy donors and cancer patients. Produced via immunoSEQ multiplex PCR; TCRdb's table is partial and in-frame only. The top ten clones hold about 12% of a sample with approximately 58,000 clones, about 90% of them seen once. Specimen: PBMCs. All receptors derive from a woman in her fifties or sixties with lung cancer.

The sample holds a few counts of this clone. This chain links TRBV5-1 with TRBJ1-1; maybe TRBD1 (6 bases). V was shortened by 0 bases and J by 5 bases, with 17 bases between the two germline ends. Per the germline V gene, CDR1 is SGHRS and CDR2 is YFSETQ. CDR3 size: 16 residues. For the CDR3, the DNA is TGCGCCAGCAGCTTGGCCAGGGGAGTAGAGGAAACTGAAGCTTTCTTT. It codes for CASSLARGVEETEAFF. The variable domain in full, with the rest retrieved from reference TRBV5-1 and TRBJ1-1, is KAGVTQTPRYLIKTRGQQVTLSCSPISGHRSVSWYQQTPGQGLQFLFEYFSETQRNKGNFPGRFSGRQFSNSRSEMNVSTLELGDSALYLCASSLARGVEETEAFFGQGTRLTVV.

The rearrangement joins TRBV27 to TRBJ1-1; 8 bases align to TRBD1. J was trimmed by 6 bases and V by 0 bases; bases with no gene match: 9. This CDR3 is 16 amino acids long. Germline-derived CDR1 and CDR2 are MNHEY and SMNVEV (reference sequence). CDR3 amino acids: CASSLSPQGGGAEAFF. CDR3 in DNA: TGTGCCAGCAGTTTATCCCCACAGGGGGGCGGCGCTGAAGCTTTCTTT.

This chain uses TRBV3-1 (or the pseudogene TRBV3-2) with TRBJ2-3, with 8 bases fitting TRBD2. Unmatched junction bases numbered 20, after V lost 4 bases and J lost 5 bases. Germline CDR1 is LGHDT and CDR2 is YNNKEL (reference sequence). This CDR3 has 19 residues. The CDR3 sequence: CASSRRHIGLAGSLDTQYF. The CDR3, as DNA: TGTGCCAGCAGCCGAAGACATATCGGGCTAGCGGGTTCTTTAGATACGCAGTATTTT.

The chain employs TRBV29-1 and TRBJ1-2, with 11 bases identical to TRBD1. CDR1 and CDR2 from the germline V gene are SQVTM and ANQGSEA. This CDR3 is built from 12 residues. With 6 bases clipped from V and 6 bases from J, the junction kept 3 bases outside the gene matches. As DNA, the CDR3 is TGCAGCGTCGGGACAGGGGGTGATGGCTACACCTTC. It specifies CSVGTGGDGYTF.